These 10 T cell receptor beta chains originate from one sample sequenced in a study of T cell repertoires in cytomegalovirus infection. TCRdb re-called the reads through MiXCR, storing one row per CDR3 protein. The data contain under 250,000 distinct CDR3 sequences, 12% of them singletons. Source material: PBMCs. The receptors stem from a human donor in good health (CMV status not recorded). Some clones in this sample may be carry-over from other donors' samples.

The table lists this clonotype with a few counts. J is TRBJ2-2 and V is TRBV6-2 or TRBV6-3, with 11 positions matching TRBD1. Germline assignment: CDR1 MNHEY and CDR2 SVGEGT. Trimming at V came to 7 bases and at J to 7 bases, leaving 11 bases not matched to a gene. CDR3 size: 16 residues. This chain's CDR3 is CASTSPGTGGVGELFF. CDR3 coding DNA: TGTGCCAGCACTTCGCCCGGGACAGGGGGAGTCGGGGAGCTGTTTTTT.

This clonotype was found a few times. V gene TRBV30 combines with J gene TRBJ2-5; the match to TRBD2 covers 8 bases. This CDR3 is built from 14 residues. The ends lost 5 bases at V and 2 bases at J; junction bases unmatched: 7. CDR1 is GTSNPN, CDR2 SVGIG, per germline (reference sequence). This chain's CDR3 is CAWRPRGEQETQYF. The CDR3 DNA reads as TGTGCCTGGCGGCCGCGGGGGGAACAAGAGACCCAGTACTTC. The full variable domain, with the rest looked up from reference TRBV30 and TRBJ2-5, is SQTIHQWPATLVQPVGSPLSLECTVEGTSNPNLYWYRQAAGRGLQLLFYSVGIGQISSEVPQNLSASRPQDRQFILSSKKLLLSDSGFYLCAWRPRGEQETQYFGPGTRLLVL.

This clonotype was observed at least ten times. This chain connects TRBV7-2 to TRBJ1-6; D is ambiguous. V was cut by 2 bases and J by 7 bases, with 3 bases left in between. This CDR3 spans 12 amino acids. Germline assignment: CDR1 SGHTA and CDR2 FQGNSA. The CDR3 here is CASSLTNSPLHF. The CDR3 nucleotides read TGTGCCAGCAGCTTAACAAATTCACCCCTCCACTTT.

This clonotype was seen more than once but under ten times. Written as DNA, the CDR3 is TGTGCCAGCAGCTTAGACAGGGTAGGAGATACGCAGTATTTT. It translates to CASSLDRVGDTQYF. This chain uses TRBV11-2 with TRBJ2-3; D may be TRBD1 (5 bases). V lost 0 bases and J 5 bases, leaving 9 bases between the germline ends. Germline CDR1 reads SGHAT; CDR2 reads FQNNGV. The length of the CDR3 is 14 residues. Full variable domain (rest looked up from reference TRBV11-2 and TRBJ2-3): EAGVAQSPRYKIIEKRQSVAFWCNPISGHATLYWYQQILGQGPKLLIQFQNNGVVDDSQLPKDRFSAERLKGVDSTLKIQPAKLEDSAVYLCASSLDRVGDTQYFGPGTRLTVL.

The V gene is TRBV4-1, the J gene TRBJ2-7, with D tentatively TRBD1 (6 bases). Germline CDR1 MGHRA, CDR2 YSYEKL. Between the trimmed V and J ends, which lost 4 bases and 0 bases, there was a span of 19 bases. This CDR3 spans 17 amino acids. The DNA of the CDR3 is TGCGCCAGCAGCCGGGTTCCGGGACACATAAGCTCCTACGAGCAGTACTTC. Its protein is CASSRVPGHISSYEQYF.

This clonotype was counted at least ten times. The chain carries TRBV12-5 and TRBJ2-3; D uncertain. V dropped 1 base and J dropped 6 bases, with 5 bases sitting between them. The CDR3 is 12 amino acids. CDR1 LGHNT and CDR2 FRNRAP come from the germline V gene. The CDR3 sequence is CASGLAGDTQYF. The CDR3 nucleotides are TGTGCTAGTGGTTTGGCGGGTGATACGCAGTATTTT.

The genes are TRBV6-2 or TRBV6-3 and TRBJ1-2; D unclear. The V end was cut by 7 bases, the J end by 6 bases, with 12 bases between. This CDR3 has 12 amino acids. CDR1 is MNHEY and CDR2 is SVGEGT in the germline V gene. The CDR3 region is CASISWKNGYTF. In nucleotides, the CDR3 is TGTGCCAGCATTTCATGGAAGAATGGCTACACCTTC.

In its sample, this clonotype was seen many times. This chain joins TRBV11-3 and TRBJ2-2, with 9 bases matching TRBD2. The CDR3 consists of 14 residues. Trimming cost V 5 bases and J 10 bases; bases outside gene matches: 8. CDR1 and CDR2 (germline): SGHNT, YENEEA. CDR3 coding DNA: TGTGCCAGCAGCAGGCAGCGGGAGGCGCCGGAGCTGTTTTTT. Amino acids: CASSRQREAPELFF.

This clonotype was seen many times. The CDR3 sequence: CASSLELGGRNQPQHF. CDR3 in DNA: TGTGCCAGCAGCTTAGAGTTGGGGGGGCGAAATCAGCCCCAGCATTTT. The V call is TRBV11-2, the J call TRBJ1-5; D is possibly TRBD1 (6 bases). V was trimmed by 0 bases and J by 4 bases, leaving 13 bases between them. The CDR3 covers 16 residues. The germline V gene has CDR1 SGHAT and CDR2 FQNNGV.

This clonotype was seen at least ten times. This chain connects TRBV7-2 to TRBJ2-7; TRBD1 matches at 8 bases. The trim removed 3 bases at V and 1 base at J, leaving 5 bases unmatched. The germline V gene encodes CDR1 SGHTA and CDR2 FQGNSA. The CDR3 contains 15 residues. The CDR3 DNA is TGTGCCAGCAGCTTCCTTGGACAGGGTTCCTACGAGCAGTACTTC. It yields the protein CASSFLGQGSYEQYF.